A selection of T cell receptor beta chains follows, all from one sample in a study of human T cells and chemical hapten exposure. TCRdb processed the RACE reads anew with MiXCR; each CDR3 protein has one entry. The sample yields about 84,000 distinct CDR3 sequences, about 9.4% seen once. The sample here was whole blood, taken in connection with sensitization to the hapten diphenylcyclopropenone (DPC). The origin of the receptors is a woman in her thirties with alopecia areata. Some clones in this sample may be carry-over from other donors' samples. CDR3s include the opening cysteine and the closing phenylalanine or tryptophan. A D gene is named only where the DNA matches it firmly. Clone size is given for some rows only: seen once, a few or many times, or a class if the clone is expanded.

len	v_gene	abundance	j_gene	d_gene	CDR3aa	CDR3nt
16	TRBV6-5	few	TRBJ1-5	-	CASSRGGGRRDQPQHF	TGTGCCAGCAGCCGGGGGGGCGGCCGACGGGATCAGCCCCAGCATTTT
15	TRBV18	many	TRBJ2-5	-	CASSPPGTVQETQYF	TGTGCCAGCTCACCACCTGGGACGGTCCAAGAGACCCAGTACTTC
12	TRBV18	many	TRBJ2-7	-	CASSPGAHEQYF	TGTGCCAGCTCCCCCGGGGCCCACGAGCAGTACTTC
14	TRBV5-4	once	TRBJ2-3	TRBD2	CASSLVAGGDTQYF	TGTGCCAGCAGCTTGGTAGCGGGGGGAGATACGCAGTATTTT
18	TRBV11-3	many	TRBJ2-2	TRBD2	CASSLDQSGSTSTGELFF	TGTGCCAGCAGCTTAGATCAGAGCGGGAGTACGAGCACCGGGGAGCTGTTTTTT
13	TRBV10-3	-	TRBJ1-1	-	CAIAAAQGTEAFF	TGTGCCATCGCGGCAGCTCAGGGGACTGAAGCTTTCTTT
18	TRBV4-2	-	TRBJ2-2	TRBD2	CASSQERLAGENTGELFF	TGTGCCAGCAGCCAAGAACGGCTGGCGGGGGAAAACACCGGGGAGCTGTTTTTT
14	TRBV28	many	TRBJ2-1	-	CASSLGGRWDEQFF	TGTGCCAGCAGTTTAGGGGGGCGTTGGGATGAGCAGTTCTTC
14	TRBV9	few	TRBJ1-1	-	CASSVGPPDTEAFF	TGTGCCAGCAGCGTGGGTCCCCCCGACACTGAAGCTTTCTTT
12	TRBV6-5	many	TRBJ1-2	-	CASRDGKDGYTF	TGTGCCAGCAGGGATGGGAAGGATGGCTACACCTTC
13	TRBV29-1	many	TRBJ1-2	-	CSVVTTGGYGYTF	TGCAGCGTTGTCACTACCGGGGGGTATGGCTACACCTTC
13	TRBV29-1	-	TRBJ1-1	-	CSTAGPSNTEAFF	TGCAGTACCGCTGGGCCCTCGAACACTGAAGCTTTCTTT
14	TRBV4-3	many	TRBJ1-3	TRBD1	CASRSTGAGNTIYF	TGCGCCAGCAGATCGACAGGGGCTGGAAACACCATATATTTT
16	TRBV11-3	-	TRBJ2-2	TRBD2	CASSSAGTSYTGELFF	TGTGCCAGCAGCTCCGCCGGGACTAGCTACACCGGGGAGCTGTTTTTT
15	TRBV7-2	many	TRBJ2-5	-	CASSLVRLSVETQYF	TGTGCCAGCAGCTTAGTTCGCCTATCCGTGGAGACCCAGTACTTC
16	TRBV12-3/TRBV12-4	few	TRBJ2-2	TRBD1	CASSLSDRGYTGELFF	TGTGCCAGCAGTTTAAGCGACAGGGGGTACACCGGGGAGCTGTTTTTT
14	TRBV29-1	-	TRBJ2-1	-	CSVTTGASGNEQFF	TGCAGCGTTACCACCGGGGCTTCGGGGAATGAGCAGTTCTTC
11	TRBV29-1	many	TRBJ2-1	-	CSGAGGNEQFF	TGCAGCGGCGCAGGGGGGAATGAGCAGTTCTTC
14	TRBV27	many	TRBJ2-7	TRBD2	CASMTSGLPYEQYF	TGTGCCAGCATGACTAGCGGCCTTCCCTACGAGCAGTACTTC
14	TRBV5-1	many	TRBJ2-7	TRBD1	CASSLGQGAREQYF	TGCGCCAGCAGCTTGGGGCAGGGGGCGCGTGAGCAGTACTTC
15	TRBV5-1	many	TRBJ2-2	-	CASSLIGSEAGELFF	TGCGCCAGCAGCTTGATTGGGAGTGAGGCCGGGGAGCTGTTTTTT
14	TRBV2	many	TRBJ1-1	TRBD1	CASSERTGSTEAFF	TGTGCCAGCAGTGAAAGGACAGGGAGCACTGAAGCTTTCTTT
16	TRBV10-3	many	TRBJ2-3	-	CAISEGVGRGTDTQYF	TGTGCCATCAGTGAAGGGGTTGGAAGGGGCACAGATACGCAGTATTTT
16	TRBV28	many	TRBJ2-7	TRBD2	CASTEPRGGSLGEQYF	TGTGCCAGCACCGAACCTCGCGGGGGGTCCCTCGGCGAGCAGTACTTC
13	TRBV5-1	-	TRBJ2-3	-	CASSPGTTDTQYF	TGCGCCAGCAGCCCGGGGACGACAGATACGCAGTATTTT
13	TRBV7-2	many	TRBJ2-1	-	CASSLGPADGQFF	TGTGCCAGCAGCTTAGGTCCAGCTGATGGGCAGTTCTTC
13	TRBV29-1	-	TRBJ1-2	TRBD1	CSVVTGVYYGYTF	TGCAGCGTTGTAACAGGGGTTTACTATGGCTACACCTTC
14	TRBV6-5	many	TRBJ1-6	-	CASSWRVSNSPLHF	TGTGCCAGCAGTTGGCGGGTCAGCAATTCACCCCTCCACTTT
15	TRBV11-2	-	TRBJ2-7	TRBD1	CASSFTGTAAEEQYF	TGTGCCAGCAGTTTTACCGGGACAGCCGCTGAGGAGCAGTACTTC
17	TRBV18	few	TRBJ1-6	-	CASSLMTVSRYNSPLHF	TGTGCCAGCTCATTAATGACGGTTTCTCGCTATAATTCACCCCTCCACTTT
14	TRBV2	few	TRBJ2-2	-	CASSQNSNTGELFF	TGTGCCAGCAGCCAGAATTCGAACACCGGGGAGCTGTTTTTT
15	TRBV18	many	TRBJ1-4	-	CASSPQGAVYEKLFF	TGTGCCAGCTCACCACAGGGAGCGGTTTATGAAAAACTGTTTTTT
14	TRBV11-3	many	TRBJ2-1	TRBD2	CASSPSGGAYEQFF	TGTGCCAGCAGCCCAAGCGGGGGGGCCTATGAGCAGTTCTTC
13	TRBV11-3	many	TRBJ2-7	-	CASSRTGAYEQYF	TGTGCCAGCAGCCGTACAGGAGCCTACGAGCAGTACTTC
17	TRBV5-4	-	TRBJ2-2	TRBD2	CASSPGLAGGSTGELFF	TGTGCCAGCAGCCCGGGACTAGCGGGAGGAAGCACCGGGGAGCTGTTTTTT
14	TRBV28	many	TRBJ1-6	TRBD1	CASGQGFNNSPLHF	TGTGCCAGCGGACAGGGCTTTAATAATTCACCCCTCCACTTT
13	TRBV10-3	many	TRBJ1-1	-	CAISEASGVEAFF	TGTGCCATCAGTGAGGCGAGTGGGGTAGAAGCTTTCTTT
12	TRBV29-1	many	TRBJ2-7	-	CSVSGQSYEQYF	TGCAGCGTATCCGGACAGTCCTACGAGCAGTACTTC
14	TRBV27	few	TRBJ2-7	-	CAIPRAEATYEQYF	TGTGCCATCCCACGTGCGGAGGCCACCTACGAGCAGTACTTC
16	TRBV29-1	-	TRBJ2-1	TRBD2	CSVEALRAGGGNEQFF	TGCAGCGTTGAAGCACTGCGAGCGGGAGGGGGTAATGAGCAGTTCTTC
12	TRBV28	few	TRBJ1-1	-	CASSLSGWGAFF	TGTGCCAGCAGTTTATCCGGATGGGGAGCTTTCTTT
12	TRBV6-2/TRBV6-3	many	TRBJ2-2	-	CASKDLTGELFF	TGTGCCAGCAAGGACCTCACCGGGGAGCTGTTTTTT
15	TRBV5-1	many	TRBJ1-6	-	CASSFLQAGNSPLHF	TGCGCCAGCAGCTTTTTGCAGGCCGGAAATTCACCCCTCCACTTT
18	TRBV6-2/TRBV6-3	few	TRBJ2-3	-	CASSYSRVGEQSTDTQYF	TGTGCCAGCAGTTACTCGAGAGTCGGGGAGCAGAGCACAGATACGCAGTATTTT
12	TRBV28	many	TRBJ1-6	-	CASSLYGPPLHF	TGTGCCAGCAGTTTGTACGGACCACCCCTCCACTTT
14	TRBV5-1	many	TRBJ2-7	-	CASSPEGRSYEQYF	TGCGCCAGCAGCCCCGAGGGCCGCTCCTACGAGCAGTACTTC
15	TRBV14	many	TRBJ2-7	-	CASSHPVDRIYEQYF	TGTGCCAGCAGCCATCCAGTAGACAGAATCTACGAGCAGTACTTC
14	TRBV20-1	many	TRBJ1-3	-	CSARVATGGNTIYF	TGCAGTGCTAGGGTAGCGACAGGTGGAAACACCATATATTTT
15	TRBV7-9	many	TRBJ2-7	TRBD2	CASSFRLAGASEQYF	TGTGCCAGCAGCTTTCGACTAGCGGGAGCCTCCGAGCAGTACTTC
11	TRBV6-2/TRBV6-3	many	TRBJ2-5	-	CASSHRETQYF	TGTGCCAGCAGCCACCGAGAGACCCAGTACTTC
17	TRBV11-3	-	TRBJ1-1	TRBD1	CASSRRDRGRWNTEAFF	TGTGCCAGCAGCCGCCGGGACAGGGGGCGATGGAACACTGAAGCTTTCTTT
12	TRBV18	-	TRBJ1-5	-	CASSPGDQPQHF	TGTGCCAGCTCCCCGGGCGATCAGCCCCAGCATTTT
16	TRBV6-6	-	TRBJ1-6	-	CASSSSQALANSPLHF	TGTGCCAGCAGTTCGTCCCAGGCATTGGCGAACTCACCCCTCCACTTT
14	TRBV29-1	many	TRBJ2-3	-	CSVRAFIRGDTQYF	TGCAGCGTTAGGGCCTTCATTAGGGGAGATACGCAGTATTTT
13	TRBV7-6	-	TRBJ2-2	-	CASVGPVTGELFF	TGTGCCAGCGTGGGGCCTGTCACCGGGGAGCTGTTTTTT